The rows below give T cell receptor beta chains drawn from one sample of a study of T cells in Graves' hyperthyroidism and ophthalmopathy. TCRdb called the multiplex PCR reads again in MiXCR, with one record for every CDR3 protein. The data show hundreds of thousands of distinct CDR3 sequences, about 15% seen once. The source material was blood. The receptor source for this set is a man aged 18-30 years with Graves' ophthalmopathy. CDR3s include the opening cysteine and the closing phenylalanine or tryptophan. A D gene is named only where the DNA matches it firmly. Clone size is given for some rows only: seen once, a few or many times, or a class if the clone is expanded.

>TRBV4-1|-|TRBJ2-2|-
TGCGCCAGCAGCCCACCCAGCTCGGCCTCAGTTATCGGGGAGCTGTTTTTT
CASSPPSSASVIGELFF
>TRBV4-2|many|TRBJ1-1|TRBD1
TGTGCCAGCGTACCTTCACCGGGACAGGGGTCCACTGAAGCTTTCTTT
CASVPSPGQGSTEAFF
>TRBV10-3|few|TRBJ1-2|-
TGTGCCATCAGTGAGTCGACCTATGGCTACACCTTC
CAISESTYGYTF
>TRBV27|many|TRBJ2-2|-
TGTGCCAGGAGTACTCCGGGACACCATAACACCGGGGAGCTGTTTTTT
CARSTPGHHNTGELFF
>TRBV2|many|TRBJ2-7|TRBD1
TGTGCCAGCAGTGTTCGGACAGGGTCCTACGAGCAGTACTTC
CASSVRTGSYEQYF
>TRBV9|few|TRBJ2-7|TRBD1
TGTGCCAGCAGCCCAGGGGGTCAGGGGACCTACGAGCAGTACTTC
CASSPGGQGTYEQYF
>TRBV7-3|many|TRBJ2-3|-
TGTGCCAGCAGCTTGGGAAGCGGGTGGGGGACCACAGATACGCAGTATTTT
CASSLGSGWGTTDTQYF
>TRBV18|many|TRBJ1-2|-
TGTGCCAGCTCACCACCGGAGGGAAGCTATGGCTACACCTTC
CASSPPEGSYGYTF
>TRBV4-1|many|TRBJ2-3|-
TGCGCCAGCAGCCGGAGGATCAGCACAGATACGCAGTATTTT
CASSRRISTDTQYF
>TRBV20-1|many|TRBJ1-1|-
TGCAGTGCTAGAGGGCTTAGGAGGGACACTGAAGCTTTCTTT
CSARGLRRDTEAFF
>TRBV6-2/TRBV6-3|few|TRBJ1-6|-
TGTGCCAGCAGTTACTCGAGTTTGGCTGGGCCCGGGTGGAATTCACCCCTCCACTTT
CASSYSSLAGPGWNSPLHF
>TRBV7-3|few|TRBJ2-5|TRBD1
TGTGCCAGCAGCCTTGGACAGGGAAGGACCCAGTACTTC
CASSLGQGRTQYF
>TRBV13|few|TRBJ2-5|TRBD1
TGTGCCAGCAGCACCCGACAGGGGCACACGGCTACAGAGACCCAGTACTTC
CASSTRQGHTATETQYF
>TRBV6-1|many|TRBJ2-7|-
TGTGCCAGCAGCTTGGGGGTTTTCTCCTACGAGCAGTACTTC
CASSLGVFSYEQYF
>TRBV10-3|few|TRBJ2-1|TRBD1
TGTGCCATCAGTGTGCGGGGACAGGGGGACAATGAGCAGTTCTTC
CAISVRGQGDNEQFF
>TRBV2|many|TRBJ2-1|TRBD1
TGTGCCAGCATACAGGGGTTTGAGCAGTTCTTC
CASIQGFEQFF
>TRBV20-1|many|TRBJ2-1|-
TGCAGTGCTCCCACGGCAGCTTACAATGAGCAGTTCTTC
CSAPTAAYNEQFF
>TRBV7-3|-|TRBJ2-7|-
TGTGCCAGCAGCTCCCGGCCGGGCGAGCAGTACTTC
CASSSRPGEQYF
>TRBV9|-|TRBJ1-4|-
TGTGCCAGCAGCGTAGAGGGTGGAGACAGTAATGAAAAACTGTTTTTT
CASSVEGGDSNEKLFF
>TRBV18|-|TRBJ1-2|-
TGTGCCAGTACGCAGGGATTCGACTATGGCTACACCTTC
CASTQGFDYGYTF
>TRBV30|many|TRBJ2-1|-
TGTGCCTGGAGGGTAGCGGCATACAATGAGCAGTTCTTC
CAWRVAAYNEQFF
>TRBV7-9|many|TRBJ2-1|TRBD2
TGTGCCAGCAGCTTAGTTTGGCTAGCGGGAGGCAATGAGCAGTTCTTC
CASSLVWLAGGNEQFF
>TRBV3-1|many|TRBJ2-1|TRBD2
TGTGCCAGCGGGACTAGCGGCGTTTGGAAGCAGTTCTTC
CASGTSGVWKQFF
>TRBV28|many|TRBJ2-1|-
TGTGCCAGCAGTTTATTCTGGTCTTCTGGGACCCTCTCCTACAATGAGCAGTTCTTC
CASSLFWSSGTLSYNEQFF
>TRBV18|many|TRBJ2-5|-
TGTGCCAGCTCACAGGGGTGGACAGTAGAAGAGACCCAGTACTTC
CASSQGWTVEETQYF
>TRBV7-8|few|TRBJ2-2|TRBD2
TGTGCCAGCAGCCCTTGGTCGGGGGGGATCGCCGGGGAGCTGTTTTTT
CASSPWSGGIAGELFF
>TRBV5-1|many|TRBJ1-1|-
TGCGCCAGCAGCGAGTGGACAGAGGGCACTGAAGCTTTCTTT
CASSEWTEGTEAFF
>TRBV19|-|TRBJ1-1|-
TGTGCCAGTGGGAGATGGGGGATGAACACTGAAGCTTTCTTT
CASGRWGMNTEAFF
>TRBV12-3/TRBV12-4|many|TRBJ2-7|-
TGTGCCAGCAGTCGCAGGGACTTGGGGGCCTACGAGCAGTACTTC
CASSRRDLGAYEQYF
>TRBV28|many|TRBJ2-3|TRBD2
TGTGCCAGCAGCGTCGGGACTAGCGGGGGACACGATACGCAGTATTTT
CASSVGTSGGHDTQYF
>TRBV30|many|TRBJ1-5|-
TGTGCCTGGAGGGACTTCGGACCTGACCAGCATTTT
CAWRDFGPDQHF
>TRBV29-1|many|TRBJ2-7|-
TGCAGCGTCCCGGGACTCTTCTCCTACGAGCAGTACTTC
CSVPGLFSYEQYF
>TRBV6-1|few|TRBJ2-1|TRBD2
TGTGCCAGCAGGCTTGAGGCGGGGGGAATGAATGAGCAGTTCTTC
CASRLEAGGMNEQFF
>TRBV13|many|TRBJ2-1|-
TGTGCCAGCAGCTTAAATTCGGGACTTGAGCAGTTCTTC
CASSLNSGLEQFF
>TRBV5-1|many|TRBJ1-1|TRBD1
TGTGCCAGCAGCTTAGGGACAGGGGTGAACACTGAAGCTTTCTTT
CASSLGTGVNTEAFF
>TRBV5-4|many|TRBJ2-3|-
TGTGCCAGCAGCTTGGGGGGGGCCCTCGATACGCAGTATTTT
CASSLGGALDTQYF
>TRBV7-9|many|TRBJ2-5|-
TGTGCCAGCAGCTTAGGCGACTCCACCCAGTACTTC
CASSLGDSTQYF
>TRBV6-5|-|TRBJ1-3|-
TGTGCCAGCAGTTACTCGGCCACAATGAGCTCTGGAAACACCATATATTTT
CASSYSATMSSGNTIYF
>TRBV13|many|TRBJ2-1|-
TGTGCCAGCAGCTTAGAGGACAATGAGCAGTTCTTC
CASSLEDNEQFF
>TRBV4-1|few|TRBJ2-7|TRBD2
TGCGCCAGCAGCCAAGGAACGGCTAGCGGGAGAATCAACGAGCAGTACTTC
CASSQGTASGRINEQYF
>TRBV11-2|many|TRBJ2-2|-
TGTGCCAGCAGCGACACCGGGGAGCTGTTTTTT
CASSDTGELFF
>TRBV7-9|-|TRBJ2-1|TRBD2
TGTGCCAGCAGCTTTTTGGGACTAGCTAATGAGCAGTTCTTC
CASSFLGLANEQFF
>TRBV24-1|few|TRBJ2-2|TRBD1
TGTGCCACCAGTGATACAGGGGCCCTCGGCCACGGGGAGCTGTTTTTT
CATSDTGALGHGELFF
>TRBV27|many|TRBJ2-7|TRBD1
TGTGCCAGCAGTTTGACGGGACAGACGCTCTACGAGCAGTACTTC
CASSLTGQTLYEQYF
>TRBV20-1|-|TRBJ2-7|TRBD1
TGCAGTGCTTACCGGGACAGGGGTTACGAGCAGTACTTC
CSAYRDRGYEQYF
>TRBV12-3/TRBV12-4|many|TRBJ1-2|-
TGTGCCAGCACCTGGGGTGCCGACATTAACTATGGCTACACCTTC
CASTWGADINYGYTF
>TRBV20-1|many|TRBJ1-5|-
TGCAGTGCTCAACACCAGGAGCCTAATCAGCCCCAGCATTTT
CSAQHQEPNQPQHF
>TRBV20-1|once|TRBJ2-3|-
TGCAGTGCTAGAGTATGCGGGCCAGGGACTAGCACAGATACGCAGTATTTT
CSARVCGPGTSTDTQYF